The rows below give T cell receptor beta chains drawn from one sample of a study of blood T cell repertoires in COVID-19. Profiling relied on immunoSEQ multiplex PCR, and the TCRdb table lists in-frame clones only, not all of them. The sample has some 210,000 clones; around nine tenths are singletons. Source material: peripheral blood. Receptor source: a woman aged 40 to 55 who had recovered from COVID-19. The CDR3 runs from the conserved cysteine through the conserved F or W. D genes are given only for firm matches. The listing skips clone size in some rows; elsewhere it reads once, few, many or a size class.

NA | TRBJ1-1 | TRBV27 | TRBD1 | CASSWDREDAEAFF | TGTGCCAGCAGTTGGGACAGGGAGGACGCTGAAGCTTTCTTT
NA | TRBJ2-5 | TRBV11-2 | NA | CASSPTGNLQETQYF | TGTGCCAGCAGCCCCACAGGGAACCTCCAAGAGACCCAGTACTTC
NA | TRBJ2-7 | TRBV7-2 | TRBD2 | CASSLGGAGAAYEQYF | TGTGCCAGCAGCTTAGGCGGAGCGGGAGCAGCCTACGAGCAGTACTTC
NA | TRBJ2-7 | TRBV7-9 | NA | CASSPSTYEQYF | TGTGCCAGCAGCCCCAGTACCTACGAGCAGTACTTC
NA | TRBJ1-1 | TRBV18 | NA | CASSPFDSLNTEAFF | TGTGCCAGCTCACCATTCGACAGTCTGAACACTGAAGCTTTCTTT
NA | TRBJ2-7 | TRBV2 | NA | CASSVKLPGYEQYF | TGTGCCAGCAGTGTTAAGCTACCAGGGTACGAGCAGTACTTC
NA | TRBJ2-7 | TRBV2 | NA | CATSIDNYEQYF | TGTGCCACCTCTATCGACAACTACGAGCAGTACTTC
NA | TRBJ2-1 | TRBV5-1 | NA | CASSDYGEQREQFF | TGCGCCAGCAGCGACTATGGAGAACAACGGGAGCAGTTCTTC
NA | TRBJ2-2 | TRBV10-3 | NA | CAISDPGGSGDRNTGELFF | TGTGCCATCAGTGACCCCGGGGGTAGTGGGGATAGGAACACCGGGGAGCTGTTTTTT
NA | TRBJ2-1 | TRBV27 | TRBD1 | CASTRQGLASYNEQFF | TGTGCCAGCACCAGACAGGGGTTGGCCTCCTACAATGAGCAGTTCTTC
NA | TRBJ1-3 | TRBV18 | NA | CASSPVVGDSGNTIYF | TGTGCCAGCTCACCTGTGGTGGGCGACTCTGGAAACACCATATATTTT
once | TRBJ1-3 | TRBV3-1/TRBV3-2 | NA | CASTSRRYSGNTIYF | TGTGCCAGCACTTCACGGCGGTACTCTGGAAACACCATATATTTT
NA | TRBJ1-3 | TRBV5-8 | NA | CASSLGQGNTIYF | TGTGCCAGCAGCCTAGGGCAGGGGAACACCATATATTTT
NA | TRBJ1-5 | TRBV19 | TRBD1 | CASSARQGAQHF | TGTGCCAGTAGCGCTAGACAGGGCGCCCAGCATTTT
once | TRBJ1-1 | TRBV30 | TRBD1 | CASQRGYRGYAEAFF | TGTGCCTCCCAGAGGGGTTACAGGGGGTACGCTGAAGCTTTCTTT
once | TRBJ1-2 | TRBV19 | NA | CASSRERGYTF | TGTGCCAGTAGTAGGGAGAGGGGCTACACCTTC
NA | TRBJ1-5 | TRBV7-9 | TRBD1 | CATGQDNQPQHF | TGTGCCACCGGACAGGACAATCAGCCCCAGCATTTT